This T cell receptor beta chain was sequenced during a study of control samples from healthy donors and cancer patients (dated by TCRdb to about 2020). V trim: 4 bases; J trim: 4 bases; unmatched bases: 1. The CDR3, from cysteine to phenylalanine, totals 12 residues. The only DNA kept is the CDR3, 36 bases in frame from the first base. In the germline V gene, CDR1 corresponds to MDHEN and CDR2 to SYDVKM. The library was generated by the immunoSEQ multiplex PCR assay. This immuneACCESS table, as held by TCRdb, lists in-frame sequences with V and J called but not all clones. Of the missing ones, under half trace to an unresolved V gene in checked studies; the others have no known cause. Recorded for this sample are over 100,000 clones; 88% of them occurred a single time. Clones ranked in the top ten supply roughly 3.2% of the sample. Of note for this clone: Its antigen is unknown. No clone much larger than this one lies a single base away; base qualities are absent.

The chain is made from TRBV28 and TRBJ2-7, with 7 central nucleotides matching TRBD2. This receptor was obtained from a man aged 50 or older in good health. The sequenced material came from blood. For the CDR3, the sequence is CASSWGGYEQYF. In nucleotides, the sequence is TGTGCCAGCAGTTGGGGGGGGTACGAGCAGTACTTC. The reference TRBV28 and TRBJ2-7 proteins fill in what lies around the CDR3, so the full variable domain reads DVKVTQSSRYLVKRTGEKVFLECVQDMDHENMFWYRQDPGLGLRLIYFSYDVKMKEKGDIPEGYSVSREKKERFSLILESASTNQTSMYLCASSWGGYEQYFGPGTRLTVT.